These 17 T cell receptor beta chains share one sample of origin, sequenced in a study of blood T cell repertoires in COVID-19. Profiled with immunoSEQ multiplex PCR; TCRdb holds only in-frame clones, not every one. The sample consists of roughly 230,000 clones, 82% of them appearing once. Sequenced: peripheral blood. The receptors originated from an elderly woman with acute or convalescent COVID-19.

DNA of the CDR3: TGTGCCAGCAATAGGGGGACAGGGAGTGGATCCAACTATGGCTACACCTTC. It yields the protein CASNRGTGSGSNYGYTF. The genes are TRBV2 and TRBJ1-2; 9 bases fit TRBD1. The CDR3 extends over 17 amino acids. The germline gives CDR1 SNHLY, CDR2 FYNNEI. V dropped 7 bases and J dropped 2; count of bases not matched to a gene: 14.

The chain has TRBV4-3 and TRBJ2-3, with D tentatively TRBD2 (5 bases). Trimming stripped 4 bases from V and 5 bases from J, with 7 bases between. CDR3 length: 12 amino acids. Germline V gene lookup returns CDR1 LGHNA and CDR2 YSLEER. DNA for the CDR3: TGCGCCAGCAGCCCGGGAAAAGATACGCAGTATTTT. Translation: CASSPGKDTQYF.

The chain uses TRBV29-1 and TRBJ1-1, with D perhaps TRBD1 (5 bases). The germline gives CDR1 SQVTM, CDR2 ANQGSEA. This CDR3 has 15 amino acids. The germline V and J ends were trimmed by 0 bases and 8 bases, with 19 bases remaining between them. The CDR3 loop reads CSVEEREWGVAEAFF. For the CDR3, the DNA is TGCAGCGTTGAAGAAAGGGAGTGGGGGGTAGCAGAAGCTTTCTTT. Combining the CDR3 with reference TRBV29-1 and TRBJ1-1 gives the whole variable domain SAVISQKPSRDICQRGTSLTIQCQVDSQVTMMFWYRQQPGQSLTLIATANQGSEATYESGFVIDKFPISRPNLTFSTLTVSNMSPEDSSIYLCSVEEREWGVAEAFFGQGTRLTVV.

The CDR3 bases are TGTGCCTGGAGTCGAATAGGACAGGGGGCATTGGAAAAACTGTTTTTT. Protein: CAWSRIGQGALEKLFF. The chain combines TRBV30 with TRBJ1-4; 11 positions match TRBD1. This CDR3 has 16 residues. Germline assignment: CDR1 GTSNPN and CDR2 SVGIG (reference sequence). V lost 2 bases, J lost 8 bases, and 10 bases stayed unmatched.

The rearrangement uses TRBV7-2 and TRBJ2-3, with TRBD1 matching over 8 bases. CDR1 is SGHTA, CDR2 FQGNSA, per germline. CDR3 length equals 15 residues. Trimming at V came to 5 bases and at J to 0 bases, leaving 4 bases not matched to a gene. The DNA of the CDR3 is TGTGCCAGCAGCACCCGACAGGGGAGCACAGATACGCAGTATTTT. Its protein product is CASSTRQGSTDTQYF.

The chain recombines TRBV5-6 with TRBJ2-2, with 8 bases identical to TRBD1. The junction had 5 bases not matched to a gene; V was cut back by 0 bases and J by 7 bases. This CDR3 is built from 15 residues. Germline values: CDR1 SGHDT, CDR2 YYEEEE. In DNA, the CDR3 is TGTGCCAGCAGCTTGGCAGGGGGCAAGCTCGGGGAGCTGTTTTTT. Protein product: CASSLAGGKLGELFF. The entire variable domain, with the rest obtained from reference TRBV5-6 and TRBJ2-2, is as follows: DAGVTQSPTHLIKTRGQQVTLRCSPKSGHDTVSWYQQALGQGPQFIFQYYEEEERQRGNFPDRFSGHQFPNYSSELNVNALLLGDSALYLCASSLAGGKLGELFFGEGSRLTVL.

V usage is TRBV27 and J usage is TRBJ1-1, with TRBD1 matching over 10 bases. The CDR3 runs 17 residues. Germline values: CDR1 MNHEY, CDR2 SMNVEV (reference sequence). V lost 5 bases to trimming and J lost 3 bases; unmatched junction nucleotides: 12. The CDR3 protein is CASSLSGTGVFDTEAFF. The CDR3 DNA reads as TGTGCCAGCAGTCTTTCCGGGACAGGGGTATTTGACACTGAAGCTTTCTTT.

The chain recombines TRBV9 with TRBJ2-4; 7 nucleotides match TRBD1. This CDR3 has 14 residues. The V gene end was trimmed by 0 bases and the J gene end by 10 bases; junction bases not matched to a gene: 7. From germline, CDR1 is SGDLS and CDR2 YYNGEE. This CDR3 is CASSVDQGEIIQYF. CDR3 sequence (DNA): TGTGCCAGCAGCGTAGACCAGGGGGAGATAATTCAGTACTTC.

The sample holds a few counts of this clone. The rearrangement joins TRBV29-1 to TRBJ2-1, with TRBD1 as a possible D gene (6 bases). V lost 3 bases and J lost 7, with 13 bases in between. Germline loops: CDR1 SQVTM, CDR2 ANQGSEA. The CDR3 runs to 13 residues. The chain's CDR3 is CSVDRGAVNEQFF. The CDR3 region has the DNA TGCAGCGTTGACAGGGGCGCGGTAAATGAGCAGTTCTTC.

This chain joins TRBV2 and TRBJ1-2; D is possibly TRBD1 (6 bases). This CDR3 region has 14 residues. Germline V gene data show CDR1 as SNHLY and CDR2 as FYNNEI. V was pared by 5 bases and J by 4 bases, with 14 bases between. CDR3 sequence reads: CASSWTAASYGYTF. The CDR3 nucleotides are TGTGCCAGCAGTTGGACAGCTGCCTCCTATGGCTACACCTTC.

The DNA of the CDR3 is TGTGCCAGCGGTTTCACAGACCTGAACACTGAAGCTTTCTTT. Its translation: CASGFTDLNTEAFF. The chain combines TRBV3-1 (or the pseudogene TRBV3-2) with TRBJ1-1; D ambiguous. Looked up from germline, CDR1 is LGHDT and CDR2 is YNNKEL (reference sequence). The CDR3 is made up of 14 amino acids. Between the trimmed V and J ends, which lost 8 bases and 0 bases, there was a span of 13 bases.

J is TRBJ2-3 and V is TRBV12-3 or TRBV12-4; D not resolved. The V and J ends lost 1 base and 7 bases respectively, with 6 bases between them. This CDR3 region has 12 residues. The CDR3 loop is CASSLDQNTQYF. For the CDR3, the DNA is TGTGCCAGCAGTTTAGACCAGAATACGCAGTATTTT.

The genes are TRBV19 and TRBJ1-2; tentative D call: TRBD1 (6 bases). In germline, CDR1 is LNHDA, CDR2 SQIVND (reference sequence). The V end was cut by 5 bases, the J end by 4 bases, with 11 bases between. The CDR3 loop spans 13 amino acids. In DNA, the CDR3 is TGTGCCAGTAGTTCTGGACAGATCTATGGCTACACCTTC. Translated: CASSSGQIYGYTF.

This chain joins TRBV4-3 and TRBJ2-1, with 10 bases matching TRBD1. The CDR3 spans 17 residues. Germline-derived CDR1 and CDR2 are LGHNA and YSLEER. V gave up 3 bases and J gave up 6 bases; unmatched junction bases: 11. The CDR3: CASSQSTGTGELNEQFF. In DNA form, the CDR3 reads TGCGCCAGCAGCCAGTCCACCGGGACAGGGGAACTCAATGAGCAGTTCTTC.

The CDR3 nucleotides are TGTGCCAGCAGTGAAGCGAGCAGGGAAAGGGACTATGGCTACACCTTC. Its translation: CASSEASRERDYGYTF. V and J are TRBV6-1 and TRBJ1-2, with a possible D match to TRBD1 (5 bases). Germline V gene lookup returns CDR1 MNHNS and CDR2 SASEGT. Between the trimmed V and J ends, which lost 0 bases and 3 bases, there was a span of 14 bases. CDR3 size: 16 residues.

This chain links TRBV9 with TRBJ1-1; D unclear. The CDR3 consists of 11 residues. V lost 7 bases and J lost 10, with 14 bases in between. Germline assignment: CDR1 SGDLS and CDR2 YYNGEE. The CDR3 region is CASGSREVAFF. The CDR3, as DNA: TGTGCCAGCGGCTCTAGGGAGGTAGCTTTCTTT.

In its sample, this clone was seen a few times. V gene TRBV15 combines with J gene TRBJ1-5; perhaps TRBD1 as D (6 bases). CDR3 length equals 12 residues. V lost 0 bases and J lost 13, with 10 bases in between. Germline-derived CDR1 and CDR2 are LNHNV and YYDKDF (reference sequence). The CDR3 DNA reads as TGTGCCACCAGCAGAGACAGGGGCTATCAGCATTTT. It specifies CATSRDRGYQHF.